The clone carrying this T cell receptor beta chain was seen more than once but under ten times. TCRdb re-called the 5' RACE reads through MiXCR, storing one row per CDR3 protein. The sample has under 350,000 distinct CDR3 sequences, about 4% seen once. CDR3 size: 18 residues. CDR1 SGHRS and CDR2 YFSETQ come from the germline V gene. V lost 2 bases and J lost 7; bases outside the gene matches: 14. This record comes from a study of T cells after yellow fever vaccination. The clonotype was recovered from a man aged 18 to 35 who received the YFV17D yellow fever vaccine. The specimen was PBMCs, collected 5 days after the yellow fever booster vaccination. The chain employs TRBV5-1 and TRBJ1-4, with 10 bases that match TRBD1. The CDR3 sequence is CASSFDFLGTGVREKLFF. The CDR3 nucleotides are TGCGCCAGCAGCTTTGATTTTCTCGGGACAGGGGTCCGTGAAAAACTGTTTTTT.